One sample yielded the 26 T cell receptor beta chains listed below, sequenced in a study of T cell changes during pregnancy in multiple sclerosis. Using immunoSEQ multiplex PCR, the repertoire was profiled, and TCRdb retains in-frame clones only, with some absent. The sample yields some 46,000 clones, 85% to 95% seen once. Sequencing was done on a sample of peripheral blood. These receptors came from a female donor with multiple sclerosis, enrolled in a pregnancy study.

The J gene is TRBJ2-7, the V gene TRBV27; a possible D gene is TRBD1 (6 bases). Germline lookup yields CDR1 MNHEY and CDR2 SMNVEV (reference sequence). This CDR3 has 17 amino acids. The germline V and J ends were trimmed by 0 bases and 2 bases, with 17 bases remaining between them. This CDR3 reads CASSLSGTRALPYEQYF. In DNA form, the CDR3 reads TGTGCCAGCAGTTTATCAGGGACAAGGGCCCTCCCCTACGAGCAGTACTTC.

The chain couples TRBV5-4 to TRBJ2-3; TRBD2 is a possible D gene (7 bases). V lost 4 bases and J 5 bases, leaving 17 bases between the germline ends. The V gene's germline CDR1 is SGHNT and CDR2 YYREEE (reference sequence). This CDR3 comprises 15 residues. The CDR3 protein is CASSGRGGGGDTQYF. The CDR3 DNA sequence: TGTGCCAGCAGCGGGAGGGGCGGGGGCGGAGATACGCAGTATTTT.

This clone has only one observation. The chain has TRBV4-1 and TRBJ2-3, with D possibly TRBD1 on 6 matching bases. V lost 1 base and J 4 bases, leaving 9 bases between the germline ends. This CDR3 contains 14 residues. Germline CDR1 is MGHRA and CDR2 is YSYEKL. The CDR3 protein is CASSQGGTSDTQYF. CDR3 nucleotide sequence: TGCGCCAGCAGCCAAGGGGGGACATCAGATACGCAGTATTTT.

J is TRBJ2-1 and V is TRBV11-2, with TRBD2 as a possible D gene (6 bases). CDR1 is SGHAT, CDR2 FQNNGV, per germline. The CDR3 totals 15 residues. V lost 5 bases and J 3 bases, leaving 14 bases between the germline ends. The CDR3: CASSPGPGVYNEQFF. Written as DNA, the CDR3 is TGTGCCAGCAGCCCCGGGCCGGGAGTCTACAATGAGCAGTTCTTC.

The rearrangement joins TRBV11-3 to TRBJ2-1; 9 bases are a match to TRBD2. The CDR3 spans 14 residues. The ends lost 2 bases at V and 8 bases at J; junction bases unmatched: 4. Germline V gene lookup returns CDR1 SGHNT and CDR2 YENEEA. The CDR3 sequence: CASSLISGSDEQFF. The CDR3 nucleotides are TGTGCCAGCAGCTTAATTAGCGGGAGTGATGAGCAGTTCTTC.

The table lists this clone with a count of one. The chain joins TRBV5-1 to TRBJ2-3; 9 nucleotides agree with TRBD2. Germline lookup yields CDR1 SGHRS and CDR2 YFSETQ. This CDR3 comprises 16 residues. V dropped 4 bases and J dropped 3; count of bases not matched to a gene: 9. The CDR3 coding sequence is TGCGCCAGCAGCCTGGGACTAGCTGGAGGTACAGATACGCAGTATTTT. Translated: CASSLGLAGGTDTQYF.

The chain recombines TRBV6-6 with TRBJ2-7, with D possibly TRBD2 on 6 matching bases. The CDR3 has 15 amino acids. V shed 3 bases and J shed 3 bases, with 15 bases lying between them. From germline, CDR1 is MNHNY and CDR2 SVGAGI (reference sequence). The DNA of the CDR3 is TGTGCCAGCAGTTATAGGGACTCCTTAGTCTACGAGCAGTACTTC. Translating it yields CASSYRDSLVYEQYF.

The chain carries TRBV6-1 and TRBJ2-7, with TRBD1 matching over 7 bases. This CDR3 is built from 12 residues. The V gene's germline CDR1 is MNHNS and CDR2 SASEGT. The V segment lost 7 bases and the J segment 4 bases; nucleotides outside the gene matches: 4. CDR3 in amino acids: CASTGTVYEQYF. The CDR3 DNA follows: TGTGCCAGCACCGGGACAGTGTACGAGCAGTACTTC.

This clone is judged medium-sized. This rearrangement joins TRBV6-4 to TRBJ2-2; 7 positions agree with TRBD2. This CDR3 contains 16 residues. Losses at the gene ends were 2 bases for V and 5 bases for J; bases not matched to a gene: 8. Germline CDR1 MRHNA, CDR2 SNTAGT. CDR3 in DNA: TGTGCCAGCAGTGACAGTCAGCGGGGACTAACCGGGGAGCTGTTTTTT. This sequence encodes CASSDSQRGLTGELFF.

DNA for the CDR3: TGTGCCATCAGTGAACAGGGCGGAAGCAATCAGCCCCAGCATTTT. Translating it yields CAISEQGGSNQPQHF. J is TRBJ1-5 and V is TRBV10-3; weak D call: TRBD1 (6 bases). The CDR3 is made up of 15 amino acids. With 3 bases removed from V and 1 base from J, the gap between germline ends came to 10 bases. Germline V lookup: CDR1 ENHRY, CDR2 SYGVKD.

V is TRBV7-6 and J is TRBJ2-1; 10 nucleotides agree with TRBD2. The CDR3 sequence is 15 residues long. V lost 4 bases to trimming and J lost 10 bases; unmatched junction nucleotides: 10. Germline V gives CDR1 SGHVS, CDR2 FNYEAQ. DNA for the CDR3: TGTGCCAGCAGCTCAAGGACTAGCGGCCAGGGGGAGCAGTTCTTC. Translation: CASSSRTSGQGEQFF.

The V and J genes are TRBV15 and TRBJ2-1; D might be TRBD2 (5 bases). The V gene's germline CDR1 is LNHNV and CDR2 YYDKDF (reference sequence). The V gene lost 0 bases and the J gene lost 6 bases, with 18 bases spanning the gap. The CDR3 contains 17 residues. In DNA form, the CDR3 reads TGTGCCACCAGCAGAGATGGTTCGAGTAGCGTGTTCAATGAGCAGTTCTTC. Protein product: CATSRDGSSSVFNEQFF.

V usage is TRBV4-3 and J usage is TRBJ2-7, with D perhaps being TRBD1 or TRBD2 (5 bases each). Germline values: CDR1 LGHNA, CDR2 YSLEER. The CDR3 sequence is 16 residues long. Trimming removed 3 bases from V and 4 bases from J, with 19 bases in between. CDR3 sequence reads: CASSQESGRRTYEQYF. The CDR3 DNA is TGCGCCAGCAGCCAGGAATCGGGGCGTAGAACTTACGAGCAGTACTTC.

V usage is TRBV7-6 and J usage is TRBJ2-7; maybe TRBD1 (6 bases). Germline CDR1 and CDR2: SGHVS and FNYEAQ. The CDR3 sequence is 13 residues long. Between the trimmed V and J ends, which lost 1 base and 7 bases, there was a span of 11 bases. The CDR3 DNA sequence: TGTGCCAGCAGCTTAGACAGGGTCCCTGAGCAGTACTTC. This sequence encodes CASSLDRVPEQYF.

V gene TRBV7-2 combines with J gene TRBJ2-5, with D unresolved. The CDR3 is 15 amino acids. The germline V and J ends were trimmed by 1 base and 2 bases, with 11 bases remaining between them. The germline V gene has CDR1 SGHTA and CDR2 FQGNSA. In DNA form, the CDR3 reads TGTGCCAGCAGCTTAGTCACCGGAATACAAGAGACCCAGTACTTC. Protein sequence: CASSLVTGIQETQYF.

The chain combines TRBV5-1 with TRBJ2-1; D unclear. This CDR3 has 14 residues. V lost 2 bases to trimming and J lost 1 base, with 7 bases between them. Germline CDR1 and CDR2: SGHRS and YFSETQ. The CDR3 sequence is CASSFDGSYNEQFF. The CDR3 DNA reads TGCGCCAGCAGCTTTGACGGATCCTACAATGAGCAGTTCTTC. The full variable domain, rest sourced from reference TRBV5-1 and TRBJ2-1, is KAGVTQTPRYLIKTRGQQVTLSCSPISGHRSVSWYQQTPGQGLQFLFEYFSETQRNKGNFPGRFSGRQFSNSRSEMNVSTLELGDSALYLCASSFDGSYNEQFFGPGTRLTVL.

The chain couples TRBV5-1 to TRBJ1-1; a possible D gene is TRBD1 (5 bases). Trimming removed 6 bases at V and 0 bases at J, with 12 bases between. This CDR3 contains 14 residues. Germline CDR1 and CDR2: SGHRS and YFSETQ. CDR3 sequence: CASTPGQLNTEAFF. The CDR3 DNA reads as TGCGCCAGCACCCCGGGGCAGCTGAACACTGAAGCTTTCTTT. Full variable domain (outside the CDR3, taken from reference TRBV5-1 and TRBJ1-1): KAGVTQTPRYLIKTRGQQVTLSCSPISGHRSVSWYQQTPGQGLQFLFEYFSETQRNKGNFPGRFSGRQFSNSRSEMNVSTLELGDSALYLCASTPGQLNTEAFFGQGTRLTVV.

The chain is built from TRBV18 and TRBJ2-3; D may be TRBD1 or TRBD2 (5 bases each). V lost 0 bases, J lost 8 bases, and 9 bases lay in between. The CDR3 runs to 13 residues. CDR1 KGHSH and CDR2 LQKENI come from the germline V gene. Here the CDR3 reads CASSPPGTITQYF. DNA of the CDR3: TGTGCCAGCTCACCACCGGGGACGATTACGCAGTATTTT. The entire variable domain, with the rest obtained from reference TRBV18 and TRBJ2-3, is as follows: NAGVMQNPRHLVRRRGQEARLRCSPMKGHSHVYWYRQLPEEGLKFMVYLQKENIIDESGMPKERFSAEFPKEGPSILRIQQVVRGDSAAYFCASSPPGTITQYFGPGTRLTVL.

The V and J genes are TRBV9 and TRBJ2-4; no reliable D call. This CDR3 is built from 15 residues. V lost 2 bases and J lost 3, with 12 bases in between. Germline V gene sequence: CDR1 SGDLS, CDR2 YYNGEE. CDR3 in amino acids: CASSVIEGGKNIQYF. The CDR3 DNA sequence: TGTGCCAGCAGCGTTATAGAAGGTGGCAAAAACATTCAGTACTTC.

The sample holds one count of this clone. The chain has TRBV28 and TRBJ1-5, with 8 nucleotides matching TRBD1. CDR1 is MDHEN, CDR2 SYDVKM, per germline. The CDR3 consists of 17 residues. The junction had 10 bases not matched to a gene; V was cut back by 4 bases and J by 2 bases. In DNA form, the CDR3 reads TGTGCCAGCAGTTCAGGGGGCGAGATTGACGGCAATCAGCCCCAGCATTTT. Encoded protein: CASSSGGEIDGNQPQHF.

This chain links TRBV4-1 with TRBJ2-1; 12 bases map to TRBD2. Trimming cost V 4 bases and J 8 bases; bases outside gene matches: 12. The CDR3 runs 17 residues. Germline V gene data show CDR1 as MGHRA and CDR2 as YSYEKL. The CDR3 protein is CASSRQSSGRAEYEQFF. The DNA of the CDR3 is TGCGCCAGCAGCCGGCAATCTAGCGGGAGGGCCGAGTATGAGCAGTTCTTC.

The CDR3 reads CASSLTGAGLRKETQYF. CDR3 coding DNA: TGTGCCAGCAGCTTGACGGGAGCGGGATTACGTAAAGAGACCCAGTACTTC. The V gene is TRBV5-4, the J gene TRBJ2-5, with 7 bases matching TRBD2. The germline V gene has CDR1 SGHNT and CDR2 YYREEE (reference sequence). V dropped 1 base and J dropped 3; count of bases not matched to a gene: 12. This CDR3 contains 17 residues.

The chain has TRBV28 and TRBJ2-1; possible D gene TRBD2, 6 bases. Trimming pared 6 bases from V and 0 bases from J, leaving 9 bases between. Germline V gene sequence: CDR1 MDHEN, CDR2 SYDVKM. The CDR3 has 14 residues. The CDR3 protein is CASSLGSSYNEQFF. The CDR3 DNA sequence: TGTGCCAGCAGCCTCGGGAGCTCCTACAATGAGCAGTTCTTC.

The V call is TRBV6-5, the J call TRBJ2-2; D uncertain. This CDR3 comprises 13 residues. CDR1 is MNHEY and CDR2 is SVGAGI in the germline V gene. Trimming shortened V by 4 bases and J by 8 bases, and 11 bases separated the two germline ends. The CDR3 nucleotides read TGTGCCAGCAGTTCCGCTTATGGAGGGGAGCTGTTTTTT. Translating gives CASSSAYGGELFF.

The chain uses TRBV2 and TRBJ1-2; weak D call: TRBD1 (5 bases). The CDR3 loop spans 13 amino acids. Germline CDR1 is SNHLY and CDR2 is FYNNEI. V gave up 2 bases and J gave up 4 bases, with 8 bases separating them. CDR3 in amino acids: CASSEQGAYGYTF. The CDR3 DNA follows: TGTGCCAGCAGTGAACAGGGAGCCTATGGCTACACCTTC. Complete variable domain (other parts from reference TRBV2 and TRBJ1-2): EPEVTQTPSHQVTQMGQEVILRCVPISNHLYFYWYRQILGQKVEFLVSFYNNEISEKSEIFDDQFSVERPDGSNFTLKIRSTKLEDSAMYFCASSEQGAYGYTFGSGTRLTVV.

V and J are TRBV6-6 and TRBJ2-5; TRBD1 might be the D (6 bases). CDR1 is MNHNY and CDR2 is SVGAGI in the germline V gene (reference sequence). The ends were cut back, 6 bases at V and 0 bases at J, with 11 bases in the middle. The CDR3 length is 14 residues. The CDR3 sequence is CASSRGHDQETQYF. As DNA, the CDR3 is TGTGCCAGCAGCCGGGGACACGACCAAGAGACCCAGTACTTC.